What follows describes a single TCR beta chain. Its specificity is unknown. The source of the sample is a study of shared clonotypes between healthy human individuals. Whole-study findings and limits: The authors sampled blood alone, and tissue repertoires likely differ.

To make CD8 memory, CD45RO+ cells were put together with CCR7-negative CD45RA+ TemRA cells. V lost 0 bases and J lost 0; bases outside the gene matches: 10. Germline V gives CDR1 SQVTM, CDR2 ANQGSEA. The CDR3 length is 17 residues. Each sorted subset replicate got 200 ng genomic DNA, about 33,000 genomes. In the original processing: Owing to the provision of junction-only sequences devoid of quality scores by immunoSEQ, filtering differed. TCRdb keeps only in-frame clones here, not all; method: immunoSEQ multiplex PCR. V and J calls plus clone size are reproduced from that table; the DNA served to infer D and trimming. The sample consists of roughly 380,000 clones, 95% to 97% of them appearing once.

V and J are TRBV29-1 and TRBJ2-7; 8 nucleotides line up with TRBD1. Sequencing was carried out using memory CD8+ T cells sorted from blood. Indicated subset: CD45RO+ cells pooled with CCR7-negative TemRA cells. The sequence was obtained from a man aged 25-45 years in good health. CDR3 residues: CSVEEGRGRFGSYEQYF. The CDR3 DNA sequence: TGCAGCGTTGAAGAGGGCAGGGGGCGCTTCGGCTCCTACGAGCAGTACTTC.